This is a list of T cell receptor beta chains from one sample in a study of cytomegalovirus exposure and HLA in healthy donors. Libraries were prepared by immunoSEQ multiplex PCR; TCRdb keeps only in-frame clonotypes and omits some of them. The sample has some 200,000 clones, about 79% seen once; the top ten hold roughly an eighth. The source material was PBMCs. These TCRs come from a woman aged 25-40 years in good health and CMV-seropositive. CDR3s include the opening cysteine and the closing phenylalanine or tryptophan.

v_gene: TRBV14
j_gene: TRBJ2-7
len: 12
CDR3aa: CASSQDTYEQYF

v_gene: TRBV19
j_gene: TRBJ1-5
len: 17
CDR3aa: CASSSSDRNLYNQPQHF

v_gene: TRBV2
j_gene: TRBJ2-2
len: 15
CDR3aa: CASSARAGATGELFF

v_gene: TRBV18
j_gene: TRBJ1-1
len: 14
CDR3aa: CASSPAKINTEAFF

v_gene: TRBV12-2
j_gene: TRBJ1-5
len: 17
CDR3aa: CASRLGDRTGLCQPQHF

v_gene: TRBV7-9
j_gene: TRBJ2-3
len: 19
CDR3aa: CASSRGLAGGPSSTDTQYF

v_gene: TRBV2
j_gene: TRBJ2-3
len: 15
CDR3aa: CASSELQGGTDTQYF

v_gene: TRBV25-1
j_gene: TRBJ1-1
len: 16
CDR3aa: CASSAHPGQSNTEAFF

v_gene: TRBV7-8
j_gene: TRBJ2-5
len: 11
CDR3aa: CASSPGETQYF

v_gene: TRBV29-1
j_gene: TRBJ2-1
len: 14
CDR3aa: CSVRTSGTYNEQFF

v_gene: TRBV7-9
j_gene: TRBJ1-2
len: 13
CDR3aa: CASSNLLRGGYTF

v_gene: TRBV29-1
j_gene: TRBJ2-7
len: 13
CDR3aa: CSVVGQAPYEQYF

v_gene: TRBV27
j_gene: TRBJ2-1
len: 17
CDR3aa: CASSLSPRTRGYNEQFF

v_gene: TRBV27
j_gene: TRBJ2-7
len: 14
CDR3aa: CASSSRRKAYEQYF

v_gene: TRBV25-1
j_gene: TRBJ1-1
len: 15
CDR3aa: CASAERGTDHTEAFF

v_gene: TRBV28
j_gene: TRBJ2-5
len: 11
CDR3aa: CASSWLETQYF

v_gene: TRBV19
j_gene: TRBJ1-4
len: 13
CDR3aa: CASHRGTNEKLFF

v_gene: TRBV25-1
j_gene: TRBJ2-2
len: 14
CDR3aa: CASSEYRDTGELFF

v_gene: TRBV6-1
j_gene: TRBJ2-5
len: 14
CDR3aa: CASSGDSQGETQYF

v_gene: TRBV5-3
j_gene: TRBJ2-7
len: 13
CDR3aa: CARSFSASYEQYF

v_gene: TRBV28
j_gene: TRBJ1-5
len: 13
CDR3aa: CASRQGVGQPQHF

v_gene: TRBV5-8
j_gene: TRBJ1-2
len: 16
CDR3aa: CASSAPGTSNFYGYTF

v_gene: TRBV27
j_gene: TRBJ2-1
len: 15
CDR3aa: CASSGGLAGGDEQFF

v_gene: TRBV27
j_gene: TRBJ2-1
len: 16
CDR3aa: CASSLSLAGAYNEQFF